This entry features one TCR beta chain sequence. The antigen remains unidentified. TCRdb called the RT-PCR reads again in MiXCR, with one record for every CDR3 protein. Of more than 700,000 distinct CDR3 sequences listed, about 20% are singletons. Germline CDR1 DFQATT, CDR2 SNEGSKA (reference sequence). This CDR3 is 18 amino acids long. Trimming took 3 bases from V and 4 from J; bases not matched to a gene: 12. These data originate in a study of response to subunit inactivated influenza vaccine. Study results and caveats: Few additional T cells are recruited per seasonal influenza vaccination, authors suggested.

The rearrangement joins TRBV20-1 to TRBJ2-3; TRBD2 agrees at 14 bases. The TCR sequence derives from a man aged 50-60 years who received an inactivated influenza vaccine. The sample here was PBMCs from blood, taken more than 4 days after vaccination. In nucleotides, the CDR3 is TGCAGTGCTAGTCTTGGGGGACTAGCGGGAGCGGTTTCAGATACGCAGTATTTT. Translation gives CSASLGGLAGAVSDTQYF.